The 13 T cell receptor beta chains in this list originate from one sample, sequenced in a study of blood T cell repertoires in COVID-19 (dated by TCRdb to 2020 to 2021). The library was made by the immunoSEQ multiplex PCR assay. Not all clones reach the TCRdb copy of this immuneACCESS table, which keeps in-frame sequences only. Checked studies attribute under half of the gap to unresolved V genes and leave the rest unexplained. The sample table holds about 180,000 clones, of which approximately 86% were seen once. The leading ten clones occupy about 9.1% of the sample. Sequences were obtained from peripheral blood. Source of these receptors: a woman of 80 years or more with acute or convalescent COVID-19.

This chain joins TRBV4-3 and TRBJ1-3, with no clear D. V gave up 4 bases and J gave up 0 bases, with 10 bases separating them. The CDR3 runs 15 residues. Germline CDR1 and CDR2: LGHNA and YSLEER. This CDR3 reads CASSRETNSGNTIYF. Written as DNA, the CDR3 is TGCGCCAGCAGCCGCGAGACTAACTCTGGAAACACCATATATTTT.

This sequence joins TRBV18 and TRBJ2-5, with 8 bases identical to TRBD2. The germline CDR1 and CDR2 sequences are KGHSH and LQKENI. V shed 3 bases, J shed 7 bases, and the junction held 7 bases outside the gene matches. This CDR3 spans 14 amino acids. This CDR3 reads CASSPRTREGTQYF. In nucleotides, the CDR3 is TGTGCCAGCTCACCCCGGACACGGGAGGGGACCCAGTACTTC.

The chain couples TRBV10-3 to TRBJ1-2; weak D call: TRBD1 (6 bases). The CDR3 has 14 residues. Germline V gene data show CDR1 as ENHRY and CDR2 as SYGVKD. Trimming removed 6 bases from V and 0 bases from J, with 11 bases in between. The CDR3 DNA reads as TGTGCCATCAGAGATGACAGGTCTAACTATGGCTACACCTTC. This encodes CAIRDDRSNYGYTF.

This chain uses TRBV5-1 with TRBJ2-1, with TRBD1 identical over 11 bases. The V gene end was trimmed by 4 bases and the J gene end by 6 bases; junction bases not matched to a gene: 3. Germline assignment: CDR1 SGHRS and CDR2 YFSETQ. The CDR3 is 14 residues long. In DNA form, the CDR3 reads TGCGCCAGCAGCCTCGGACAGGGGGCCAATGAGCAGTTCTTC. Encoded protein: CASSLGQGANEQFF.

V is TRBV19 and J is TRBJ1-6, with D unclear. In germline, CDR1 is LNHDA, CDR2 SQIVND (reference sequence). The V end lost 5 bases, the J end lost 8 bases, and 16 bases lay between the germline ends. This CDR3 contains 15 residues. The CDR3: CASSPPGVYYSPLHF. CDR3 bases: TGTGCCAGTAGTCCGCCCGGGGTTTATTATTCACCCCTCCACTTT. Full variable domain (rest looked up from reference TRBV19 and TRBJ1-6): DGGITQSPKYLFRKEGQNVTLSCEQNLNHDAMYWYRQDPGQGLRLIYYSQIVNDFQKGDIAEGYSVSREKKESFPLTVTSAQKNPTAFYLCASSPPGVYYSPLHFGNGTRLTVT.

The chain has TRBV3-1 (or the pseudogene TRBV3-2) and TRBJ1-1, with 9 positions matching TRBD1. The CDR3 consists of 14 residues. Germline CDR1 reads LGHDT; CDR2 reads YNNKEL (reference sequence). Trimming took 2 bases from V and 5 from J; bases not matched to a gene: 3. The CDR3 DNA is TGTGCCAGCAGCCAATGGGACAGGGAGACTGAAGCTTTCTTT. Translating gives CASSQWDRETEAFF.

In this sample, this clone turned up a few times. The chain recombines TRBV19 with TRBJ1-4; 8 bases fit TRBD1. The V and J ends lost 4 bases and 3 bases, in that order; junction bases with no gene match: 4. The CDR3 extends over 15 amino acids. Germline CDR1 reads LNHDA; CDR2 reads SQIVND (reference sequence). In nucleotides, the CDR3 is TGTGCCAGTAGTAACCAGGGGGCGGCTAATGAAAAACTGTTTTTT. As protein: CASSNQGAANEKLFF.

The table lists this clone with a count of one. V is TRBV6-2 or TRBV6-3 and J is TRBJ2-2, with 9 bases lining up with TRBD2. Trimming at V came to 2 bases and at J to 7 bases, leaving 5 bases not matched to a gene. The V gene's germline CDR1 is MNHEY and CDR2 SVGEGT. This CDR3 has 15 amino acids. CDR3 sequence: CASSYAGGRSGELFF. CDR3 in DNA: TGTGCCAGCAGTTACGCGGGGGGGCGAAGCGGGGAGCTGTTTTTT.

This chain links TRBV3-1 (or the pseudogene TRBV3-2) with TRBJ2-1; 7 bases are a match to TRBD2. The length of the CDR3 is 17 residues. CDR1 and CDR2 from the germline V gene are LGHDT and YNNKEL (reference sequence). V lost 3 bases to trimming and J lost 7 bases; unmatched junction nucleotides: 15. The CDR3 DNA reads as TGTGCCAGCAGCCATCTGGCGACGGGACGCGGGAGAAATGAGCAGTTCTTC. The encoded protein is CASSHLATGRGRNEQFF.

The chain couples TRBV5-1 to TRBJ2-5, with 8 bases fitting TRBD2. The CDR3 totals 18 residues. With 3 bases clipped from V and 2 bases from J, the junction kept 15 bases outside the gene matches. Looked up from germline, CDR1 is SGHRS and CDR2 is YFSETQ. The CDR3: CASSWLAGGRRDQETQYF. The DNA for the CDR3 is TGCGCCAGCAGCTGGCTGGCGGGGGGCCGTAGAGATCAAGAGACCCAGTACTTC.

The chain employs TRBV5-6 and TRBJ2-6; 7 positions agree with TRBD1. J gave up 4 bases and V 1 base, and 8 bases lay outside the gene matches. Germline V gene sequence: CDR1 SGHDT, CDR2 YYEEEE. The CDR3 sequence is 17 residues long. CDR3 in amino acids: CASSLLQGLVGANVLTF. The DNA of the CDR3 is TGTGCCAGCAGCTTGCTACAGGGGTTGGTGGGGGCCAACGTCCTGACTTTC. Together with reference TRBV5-6 and TRBJ2-6, the CDR3 gives the full variable domain: DAGVTQSPTHLIKTRGQQVTLRCSPKSGHDTVSWYQQALGQGPQFIFQYYEEEERQRGNFPDRFSGHQFPNYSSELNVNALLLGDSALYLCASSLLQGLVGANVLTFGAGSRLTVL.

This clone was recorded many times. The chain uses TRBV7-9 and TRBJ2-7; 11 nucleotides line up with TRBD2. J gave up 4 bases and V 0 bases, and 2 bases lay outside the gene matches. The V gene's germline CDR1 is SEHNR and CDR2 FQNEAQ (reference sequence). This CDR3 contains 15 residues. In DNA form, the CDR3 reads TGTGCCAGCAGCTTAGCGGGACTAGCGGTTTACGAGCAGTACTTC. Protein product: CASSLAGLAVYEQYF.

The chain joins TRBV18 to TRBJ1-6; 7 bases are shared with TRBD1. The V gene end was trimmed by 2 bases and the J gene end by 10 bases; junction bases not matched to a gene: 11. The CDR3 is 16 amino acids. The germline CDR1 and CDR2 sequences are KGHSH and LQKENI. This CDR3 reads CASSPSAGQAGSPLHF. The CDR3 DNA follows: TGTGCCAGCTCACCAAGCGCCGGACAGGCAGGGTCACCCCTCCACTTT.